This TCR beta chain was sequenced in a study of PD-1 blockade in classical Hodgkin lymphoma. Documented time point: newly diagnosed, previously untreated cHL patient sample. CD4+ T cells were purified from thawed PBMCs by magnetic negative selection. Some clones are missing from TCRdb's copy, which holds only in-frame ones; the method was immunoSEQ multiplex PCR. The sample carries approximately 23,000 clones, approximately 90% recorded once. The length of the CDR3 is 18 residues. V was pared by 4 bases and J by 4 bases, with 8 bases of the junction left unmatched. Germline V CDR1 and CDR2: SNHLY, FYNNEI.

This TCR came from a human donor with classical Hodgkin lymphoma. The sequenced sample consisted of CD4+ T cells from blood. The chain links TRBV2 to TRBJ2-1; 15 bases are a match to TRBD2. CDR3 sequence (DNA): TGTGCCAGCAGTGGCGGACTAGCGGGAGGGTTTCTATACAATGAGCAGTTCTTC. It is translated as CASSGGLAGGFLYNEQFF.